This T cell receptor (beta chain) was identified during a study of CD8+ T cells in alopecia areata. Study in general: Patients in the treated group were given tofacitinib by mouth, 5 to 10 mg twice a day.

Trimming removed 1 base at V and 0 bases at J, with 11 bases between. The CDR3 has 16 amino acids. Germline-derived CDR1 and CDR2 are MGHRA and YSYEKL. Study-level results: The study found tofacitinib significantly decreased scalp clonality and expanded CD8+ clones among the top 100. Whereas mice showed it more clearly, TCR sharing across patients was murkier, possibly because of HLA. Scalp and blood samples kept many expanded lesional clones throughout tofacitinib.

Investigators isolated RNA and reverse transcribed it into cDNA to act as the sequencing template. This table comes from immunoSEQ multiplex PCR, and its TCRdb copy is limited to in-frame clones, with some not included. The repertoire holds roughly 200,000 clones, with about 53% as singletons. Concerning this clone itself: Antigen unknown.

Treatment described: oral pan-JAK inhibitor, 5-10 mg twice daily. The sequence derives from a human donor with alopecia areata. The sequencing here drew on CD8+ T cells sorted from blood, taken at week 24, from a patient treated with tofacitinib. The V gene is TRBV4-1, the J gene TRBJ2-3; tentatively, D is TRBD2 (6 bases). The CDR3, as DNA: TGCGCCAGCAGCCAAGGTACGGGGGTCAGCACAGATACGCAGTATTTT. Encoded protein: CASSQGTGVSTDTQYF.